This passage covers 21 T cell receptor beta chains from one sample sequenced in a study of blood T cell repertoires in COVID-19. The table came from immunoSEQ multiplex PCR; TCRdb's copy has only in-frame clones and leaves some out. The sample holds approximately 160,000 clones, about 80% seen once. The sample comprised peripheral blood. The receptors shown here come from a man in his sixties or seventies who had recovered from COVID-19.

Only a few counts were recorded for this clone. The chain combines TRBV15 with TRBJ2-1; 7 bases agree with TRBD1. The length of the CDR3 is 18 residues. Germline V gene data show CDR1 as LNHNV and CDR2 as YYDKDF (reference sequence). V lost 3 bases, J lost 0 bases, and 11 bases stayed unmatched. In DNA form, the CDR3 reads TGTGCCACCAGCAGGCTACCTCCGGGACAGAGCTCCTACAATGAGCAGTTCTTC. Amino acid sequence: CATSRLPPGQSSYNEQFF.

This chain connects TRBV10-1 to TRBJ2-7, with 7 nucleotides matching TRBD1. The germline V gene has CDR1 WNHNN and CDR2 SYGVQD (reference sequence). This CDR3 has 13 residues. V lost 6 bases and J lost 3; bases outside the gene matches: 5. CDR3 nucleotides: TGCGCCAGCAGGGGACAGAACAACTACGAGCAGTACTTC. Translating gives CASRGQNNYEQYF.

The CDR3 DNA reads as TGCGCCAGCAGACCGGGACAGACTTACAATGAGCAGTTCTTC. As protein: CASRPGQTYNEQFF. The genes are TRBV5-1 and TRBJ2-1, with 7 bases that match TRBD1. The germline CDR1 and CDR2 sequences are SGHRS and YFSETQ. This CDR3 has 14 amino acids. V gave up 5 bases and J gave up 4 bases; unmatched junction bases: 6.

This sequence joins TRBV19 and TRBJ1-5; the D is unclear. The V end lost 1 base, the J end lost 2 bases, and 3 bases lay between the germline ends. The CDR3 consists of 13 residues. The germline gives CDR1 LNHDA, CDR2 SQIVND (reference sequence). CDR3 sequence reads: CASSIGGNQPQHF. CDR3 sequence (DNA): TGTGCCAGTAGTATAGGCGGCAATCAGCCCCAGCATTTT.

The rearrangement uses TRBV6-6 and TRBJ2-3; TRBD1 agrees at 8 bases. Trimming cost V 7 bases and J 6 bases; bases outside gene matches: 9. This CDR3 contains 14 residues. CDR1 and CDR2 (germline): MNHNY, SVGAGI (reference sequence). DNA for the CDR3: TGTGCCAGCATGAGGACAGGGAATATCGATACGCAGTATTTT. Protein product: CASMRTGNIDTQYF.

Here the CDR3 DNA reads TGTGCCAGCAGTGATGGGCAGGGGGTCACTGAAGCTTTCTTT. It codes for CASSDGQGVTEAFF. This chain connects TRBV2 to TRBJ1-1; 7 nucleotides match TRBD1. Germline V CDR1 and CDR2: SNHLY, FYNNEI. The CDR3 is made up of 14 amino acids. The ends lost 3 bases at V and 4 bases at J; junction bases unmatched: 5.

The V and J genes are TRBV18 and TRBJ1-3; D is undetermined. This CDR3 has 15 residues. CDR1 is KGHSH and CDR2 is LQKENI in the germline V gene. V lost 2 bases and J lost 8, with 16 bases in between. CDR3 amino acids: CASSPGRPPADTIYF. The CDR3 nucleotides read TGTGCCAGCTCACCAGGCAGACCACCGGCGGACACCATATATTTT.

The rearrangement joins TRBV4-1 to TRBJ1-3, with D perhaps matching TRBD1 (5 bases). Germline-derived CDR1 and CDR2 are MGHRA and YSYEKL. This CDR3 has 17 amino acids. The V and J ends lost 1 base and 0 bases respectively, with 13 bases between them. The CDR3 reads CASSQAGTSSSGNTIYF. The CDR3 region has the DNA TGCGCCAGCAGCCAAGCCGGGACTTCCAGCTCTGGAAACACCATATATTTT.

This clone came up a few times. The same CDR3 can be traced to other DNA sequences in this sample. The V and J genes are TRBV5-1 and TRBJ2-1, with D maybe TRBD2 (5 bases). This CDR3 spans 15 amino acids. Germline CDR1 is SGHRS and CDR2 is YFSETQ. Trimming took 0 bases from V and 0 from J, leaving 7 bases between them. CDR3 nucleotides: TGCGCCAGCAGCTTGGCCAGCGGCTCCTACAATGAGCAGTTCTTC. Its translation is CASSLASGSYNEQFF. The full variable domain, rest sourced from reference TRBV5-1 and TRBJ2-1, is KAGVTQTPRYLIKTRGQQVTLSCSPISGHRSVSWYQQTPGQGLQFLFEYFSETQRNKGNFPGRFSGRQFSNSRSEMNVSTLELGDSALYLCASSLASGSYNEQFFGPGTRLTVL.

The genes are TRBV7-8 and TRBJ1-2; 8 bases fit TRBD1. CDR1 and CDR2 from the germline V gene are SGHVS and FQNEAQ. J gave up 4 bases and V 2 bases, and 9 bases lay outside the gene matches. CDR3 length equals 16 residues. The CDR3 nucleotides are TGTGCCAGCAGCTTAACCCCAGGGGGCGCTAGCTATGGCTACACCTTC. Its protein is CASSLTPGGASYGYTF.

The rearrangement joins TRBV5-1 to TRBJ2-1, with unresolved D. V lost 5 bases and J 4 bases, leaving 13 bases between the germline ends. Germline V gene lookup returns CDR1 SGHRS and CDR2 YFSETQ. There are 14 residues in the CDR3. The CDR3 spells CASRATSPYNEQFF. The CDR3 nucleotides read TGCGCCAGCAGAGCGACTTCCCCGTACAATGAGCAGTTCTTC.

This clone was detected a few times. Here the CDR3 DNA reads TGTGCCAGTAGTGTCCTTGTGGGGCAAGGCCAGCCCCAGCATTTT. This gives the protein CASSVLVGQGQPQHF. The chain links TRBV19 to TRBJ1-5, with D maybe TRBD1 (5 bases). The germline V gene encodes CDR1 LNHDA and CDR2 SQIVND (reference sequence). Trimming took 5 bases from V and 7 from J, leaving 18 bases between them. This CDR3 contains 15 residues.

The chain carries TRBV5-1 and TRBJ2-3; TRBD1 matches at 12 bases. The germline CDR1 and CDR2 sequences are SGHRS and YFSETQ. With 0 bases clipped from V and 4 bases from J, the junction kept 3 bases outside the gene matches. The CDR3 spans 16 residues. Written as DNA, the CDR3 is TGCGCCAGCAGCTTGGCGGGACAGGGGGCTTCAGATACGCAGTATTTT. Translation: CASSLAGQGASDTQYF.

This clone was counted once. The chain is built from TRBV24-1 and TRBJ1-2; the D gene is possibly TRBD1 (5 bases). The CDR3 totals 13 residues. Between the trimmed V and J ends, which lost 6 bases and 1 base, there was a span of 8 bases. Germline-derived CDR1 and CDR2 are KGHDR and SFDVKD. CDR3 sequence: CATSPQGNYGYTF. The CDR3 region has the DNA TGTGCCACCAGTCCCCAGGGTAACTATGGCTACACCTTC.

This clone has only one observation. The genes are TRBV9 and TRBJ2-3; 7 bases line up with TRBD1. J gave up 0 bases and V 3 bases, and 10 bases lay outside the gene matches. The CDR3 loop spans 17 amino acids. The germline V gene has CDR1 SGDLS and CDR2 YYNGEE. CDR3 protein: CASSALRQGPSTDTQYF. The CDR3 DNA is TGTGCCAGCAGCGCCCTCCGACAGGGCCCGAGCACAGATACGCAGTATTTT.

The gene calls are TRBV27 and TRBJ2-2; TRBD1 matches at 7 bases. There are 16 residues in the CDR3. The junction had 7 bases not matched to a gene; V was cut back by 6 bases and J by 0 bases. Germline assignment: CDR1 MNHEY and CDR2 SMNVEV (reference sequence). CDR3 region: CASSSMDRSNTGELFF. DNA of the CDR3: TGTGCCAGCAGCTCAATGGACAGGTCGAACACCGGGGAGCTGTTTTTT.

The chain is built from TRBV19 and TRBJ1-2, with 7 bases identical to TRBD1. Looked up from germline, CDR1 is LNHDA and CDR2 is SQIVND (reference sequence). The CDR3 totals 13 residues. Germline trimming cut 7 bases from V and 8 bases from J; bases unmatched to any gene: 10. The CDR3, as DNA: TGTGCCAGTAATCAACAGGGGACGGAAGGCTACACCTTC. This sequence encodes CASNQQGTEGYTF.

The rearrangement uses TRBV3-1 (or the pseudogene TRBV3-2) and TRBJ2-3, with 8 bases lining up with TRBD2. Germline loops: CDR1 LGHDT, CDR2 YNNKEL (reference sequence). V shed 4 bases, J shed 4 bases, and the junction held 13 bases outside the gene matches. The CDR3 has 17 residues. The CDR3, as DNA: TGTGCCAGCAGCCCCGGGCGTTCAGCGGGAGTCCCAGATACGCAGTATTTT. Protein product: CASSPGRSAGVPDTQYF.

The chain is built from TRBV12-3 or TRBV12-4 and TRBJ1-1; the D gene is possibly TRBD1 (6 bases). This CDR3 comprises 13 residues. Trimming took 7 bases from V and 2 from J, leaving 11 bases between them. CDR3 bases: TGTGCCAGCAACGGACAGTTAAACACTGAAGCTTTCTTT. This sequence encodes CASNGQLNTEAFF.

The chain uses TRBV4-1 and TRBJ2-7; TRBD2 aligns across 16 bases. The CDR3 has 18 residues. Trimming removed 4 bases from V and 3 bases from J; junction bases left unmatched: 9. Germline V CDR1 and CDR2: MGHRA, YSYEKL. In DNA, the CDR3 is TGCGCCAGCAGCCCACCGGGACTAGCGGGAGGGGATGGCTACGAGCAGTACTTC. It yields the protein CASSPPGLAGGDGYEQYF.

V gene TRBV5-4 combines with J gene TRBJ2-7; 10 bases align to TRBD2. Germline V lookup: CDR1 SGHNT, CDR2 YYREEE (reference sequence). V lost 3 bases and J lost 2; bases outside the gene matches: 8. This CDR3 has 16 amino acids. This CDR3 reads CASSSPHTSGTYEQYF. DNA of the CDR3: TGTGCCAGCAGCTCCCCCCATACTAGCGGGACCTACGAGCAGTACTTC.